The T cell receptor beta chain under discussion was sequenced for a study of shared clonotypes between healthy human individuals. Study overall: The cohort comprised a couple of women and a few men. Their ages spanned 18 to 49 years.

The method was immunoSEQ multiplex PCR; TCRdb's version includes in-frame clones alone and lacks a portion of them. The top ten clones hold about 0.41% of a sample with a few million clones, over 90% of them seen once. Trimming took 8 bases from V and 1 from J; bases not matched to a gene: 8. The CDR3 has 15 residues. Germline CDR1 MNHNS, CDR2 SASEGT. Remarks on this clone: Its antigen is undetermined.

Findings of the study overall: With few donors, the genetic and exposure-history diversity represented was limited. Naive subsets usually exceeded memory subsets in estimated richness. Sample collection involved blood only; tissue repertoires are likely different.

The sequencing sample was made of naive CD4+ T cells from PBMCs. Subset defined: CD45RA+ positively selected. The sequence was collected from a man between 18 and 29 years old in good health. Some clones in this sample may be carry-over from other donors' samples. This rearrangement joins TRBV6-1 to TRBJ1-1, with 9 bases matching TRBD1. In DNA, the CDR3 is TGTGCCAGCCAGGACCCACAGGGGGCGAACACTGAAGCTTTCTTT. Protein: CASQDPQGANTEAFF.